Sequencing of this T cell receptor beta chain was carried out in a study of T cell repertoires in cytomegalovirus infection. Looking at the study overall: Matching HLA type and CMV infection were both indicated by public TCR beta signatures. Regarding the study as a whole: The ex vivo response was dominated by HLA-C-restricted CMV-specific TCR beta clonotypes. CMV carriers having the relevant HLA were flagged by cumulative public TCR beta family frequency.

A single record per CDR3 protein comes from TCRdb applying MiXCR to the reads. The sample contains fewer than 200,000 distinct CDR3 sequences, approximately 19% of which appear only once. The germline CDR1 and CDR2 sequences are SEHNR and FQNEAQ (reference sequence). The CDR3 consists of 16 residues. V was clipped by 5 bases and J by 2 bases; unmatched bases: 9. This clonotype was counted ten times or more. The antigen remains undetermined. V gene TRBV7-9 combines with J gene TRBJ2-5; 9 positions match TRBD1. Sample: PBMCs. This receptor was obtained from a human donor in good health (CMV status not recorded). Some clones in this sample may be carry-over from other donors' samples. CDR3 region: CASSPRGQGWQETQYF. As DNA, the CDR3 is TGTGCCAGCAGCCCCCGTGGACAGGGGTGGCAAGAGACCCAGTACTTC.